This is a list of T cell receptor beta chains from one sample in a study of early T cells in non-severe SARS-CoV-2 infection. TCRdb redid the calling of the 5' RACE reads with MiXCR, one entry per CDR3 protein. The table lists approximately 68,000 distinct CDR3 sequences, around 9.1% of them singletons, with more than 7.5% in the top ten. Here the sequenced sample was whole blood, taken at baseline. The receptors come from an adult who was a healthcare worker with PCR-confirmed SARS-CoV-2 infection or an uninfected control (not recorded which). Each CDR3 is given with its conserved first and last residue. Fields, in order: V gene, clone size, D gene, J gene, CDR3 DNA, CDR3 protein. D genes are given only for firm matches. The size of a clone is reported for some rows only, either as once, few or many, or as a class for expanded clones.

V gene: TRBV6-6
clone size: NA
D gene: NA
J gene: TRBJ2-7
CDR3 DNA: TGTGCCGTCGGCCGGGGGACGAAATACGAGCAGTACTTC
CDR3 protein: CAVGRGTKYEQYF

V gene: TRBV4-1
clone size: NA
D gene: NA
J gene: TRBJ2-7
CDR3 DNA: TGCGCCAGCAGCCAAGATGCGGGTCGGTACGAGCAGTACTTC
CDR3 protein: CASSQDAGRYEQYF

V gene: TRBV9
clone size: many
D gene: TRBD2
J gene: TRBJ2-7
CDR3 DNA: TGTGCCAGCAGCGTAAGCGGGACCTCCTACGAGCAGTACTTC
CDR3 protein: CASSVSGTSYEQYF

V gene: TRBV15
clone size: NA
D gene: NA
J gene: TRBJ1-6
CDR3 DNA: TGTGCCACCAGCAGAGACATCGGCGGGGTTTCCTATAATTCACCCCTCCACTTT
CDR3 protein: CATSRDIGGVSYNSPLHF

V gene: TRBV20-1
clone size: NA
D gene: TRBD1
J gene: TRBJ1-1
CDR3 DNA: TGCAGTGCTAGAGGACGACAGGGGCTAACTGAAGCTTTCTTT
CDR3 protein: CSARGRQGLTEAFF

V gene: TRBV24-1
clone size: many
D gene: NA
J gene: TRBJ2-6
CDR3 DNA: TGTGCCACCAGTGATTACGCAGCTAACGTCCTGACTTTC
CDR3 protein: CATSDYAANVLTF

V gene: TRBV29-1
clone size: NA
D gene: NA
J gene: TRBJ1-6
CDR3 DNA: TGCAGCGTTGGAGAGCCCAATTCACCCCTCCACTTT
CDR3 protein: CSVGEPNSPLHF

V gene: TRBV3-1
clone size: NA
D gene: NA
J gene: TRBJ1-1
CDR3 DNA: TGTGCCAGCAGCCAAGTGTACGGGAGGGCGGCGAACACTGAAGCTTTCTTT
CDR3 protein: CASSQVYGRAANTEAFF

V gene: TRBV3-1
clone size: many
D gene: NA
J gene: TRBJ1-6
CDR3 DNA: TGTGCCAGCAGCCCGCGAATCCCCCTGGGGGGTAATTCACCCCTCCACTTT
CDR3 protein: CASSPRIPLGGNSPLHF

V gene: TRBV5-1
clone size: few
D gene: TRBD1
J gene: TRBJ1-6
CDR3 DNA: TGCGCCAGCAGCTTGCGGGACAGGGAACCCCTCCACTTT
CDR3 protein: CASSLRDREPLHF

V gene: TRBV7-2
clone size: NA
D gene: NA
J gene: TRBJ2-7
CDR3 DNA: TGTGCCAGCAGCTTAGCTGGGACGGAAGCCTACGAGCAGTACTTC
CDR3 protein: CASSLAGTEAYEQYF

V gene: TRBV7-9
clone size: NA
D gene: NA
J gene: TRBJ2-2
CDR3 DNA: TGTGCCAGCAGAGACAGAACCGGGGAGCTGTTTTTT
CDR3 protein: CASRDRTGELFF

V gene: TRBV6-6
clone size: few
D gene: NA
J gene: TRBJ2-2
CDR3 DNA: TGTGCCAGCAGTTACGGGCTCGGCGGGGAGCTGTTTTTT
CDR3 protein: CASSYGLGGELFF

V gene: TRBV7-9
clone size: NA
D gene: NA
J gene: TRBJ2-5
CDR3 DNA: TGTGCCAGCAGCTTCCCGGGTCCTCAAGAGACCCAGTACTTC
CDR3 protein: CASSFPGPQETQYF

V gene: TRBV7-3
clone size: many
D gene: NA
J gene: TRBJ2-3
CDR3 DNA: TGTGCCAGCAGCTTAGTGAGCACAGATACGCAGTATTTT
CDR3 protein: CASSLVSTDTQYF

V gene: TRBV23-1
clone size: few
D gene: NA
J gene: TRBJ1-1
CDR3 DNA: TGCGCCAGCAGGGGAGGGGATCCGGGAGACACTGAAGCTTTCTTT
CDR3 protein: CASRGGDPGDTEAFF

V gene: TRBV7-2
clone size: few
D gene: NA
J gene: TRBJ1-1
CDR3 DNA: TGTGCCAGCAGCTTAGGACGGGAGTTGAACACTGAAGCTTTCTTT
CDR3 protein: CASSLGRELNTEAFF

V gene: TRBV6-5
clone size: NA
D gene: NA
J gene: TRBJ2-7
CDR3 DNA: TGTGCCAGCAGCCTACGACGGGGAGGCTACGAGCAGTACTTC
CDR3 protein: CASSLRRGGYEQYF

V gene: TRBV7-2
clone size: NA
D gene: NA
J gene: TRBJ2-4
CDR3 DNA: TGTGCCAGCAGCATCGGGCCACTAGCCAAAAACATTCAGTACTTC
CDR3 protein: CASSIGPLAKNIQYF

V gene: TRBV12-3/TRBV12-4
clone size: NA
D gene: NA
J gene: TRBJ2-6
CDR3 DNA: TGTGCCAGCACCTTCTCTGGGGCCAACGTCCTGACTTTC
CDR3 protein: CASTFSGANVLTF

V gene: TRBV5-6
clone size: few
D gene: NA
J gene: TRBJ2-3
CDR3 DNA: TGTGCCAGCAACCGGCCACTAGGAATAACCTCGCCGCAGTATTTT
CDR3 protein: CASNRPLGITSPQYF

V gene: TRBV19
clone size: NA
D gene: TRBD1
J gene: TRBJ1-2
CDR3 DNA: TGTGCCAGTAGTACTCCGGACAGGGGTCTTTCCTATGGCTACACCTTC
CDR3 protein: CASSTPDRGLSYGYTF

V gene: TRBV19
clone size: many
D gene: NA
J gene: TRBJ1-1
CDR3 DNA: TGTGCCAGTATGTCAGGGCTGAACACTGAAGCTTTCTTT
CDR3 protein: CASMSGLNTEAFF

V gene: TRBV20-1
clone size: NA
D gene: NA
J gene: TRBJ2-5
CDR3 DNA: TGCAGTGCTAGACAGGGAGGAGAGACCCAGTACTTC
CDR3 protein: CSARQGGETQYF

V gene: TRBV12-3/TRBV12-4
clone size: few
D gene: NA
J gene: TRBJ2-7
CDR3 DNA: TGTGCCAGCTCAAAGGGGCTCCGCGAGCAGTACTTC
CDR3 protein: CASSKGLREQYF

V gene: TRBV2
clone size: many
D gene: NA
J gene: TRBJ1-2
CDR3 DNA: TGTGCCAGCAGTGTACTGGCGGCAGGGTATGGCTACACCTTC
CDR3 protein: CASSVLAAGYGYTF

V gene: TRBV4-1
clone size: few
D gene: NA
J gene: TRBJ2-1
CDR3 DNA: TGCGCCAGCAGCCAAGATGAGGGTGTGGTGGCCCACAATGAGCAGTTCTTC
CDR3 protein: CASSQDEGVVAHNEQFF

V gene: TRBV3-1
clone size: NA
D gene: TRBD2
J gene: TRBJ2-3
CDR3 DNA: TGTGCCAGCAGCCGAGGCGGGGGGGGTCCAGATACGCAGTATTTT
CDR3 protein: CASSRGGGGPDTQYF